This TCR beta chain originates from a study of blood T cell repertoires in COVID-19. Across the study: Samples came from the United States, Italy and Spain, spanning acute and convalescent COVID-19. T cells, B-cell-depleted T cells, or PBMCs provided the cDNA or gDNA that served as material.

Authors' methods: From reference gene primer amplification, estimates of nucleated cell counts were derived. Data came from immunoSEQ multiplex PCR; TCRdb stores just in-frame clones and leaves some out. V and J calls and clone size come straight from that table; D and trimming were deduced from the DNA. Of tens of thousands of clones listed, approximately 80% are singletons. This receptor was identified in a man aged 65 to 79 with acute or convalescent COVID-19. Sequenced material: peripheral blood.

The chain's CDR3 is CAWSVSGPSEQYF. CDR3 in DNA: TGTGCCTGGAGTGTATCTGGGCCCAGCGAGCAGTACTTC. The V call is TRBV30, the J call TRBJ2-7; no definite D call. CDR3 size: 13 residues. The germline gives CDR1 GTSNPN, CDR2 SVGIG (reference sequence). The V gene lost 0 bases and the J gene lost 6 bases, with 12 bases spanning the gap.